The clone carrying this T cell receptor beta chain was seen many times. Its antigen is undetermined. For CDR3 and TCR beta VDJ profiling, genomic DNA was the template used. TCRdb independently ran MiXCR on the reads; one entry per CDR3 protein. This table has some 170,000 distinct CDR3 sequences, around 48% appearing once. The source of the sample is a study of CD8+CD57+ T cells in acquired aplastic anemia. About the study: The sorted CD4+ and CD8+ cells yielded an average around 3.2 ug of DNA. General study findings and limits: Over 25 shared CD8+ CDR3s appeared highly expressed within patients' immunodominant clones.

Patients who underwent sequencing had shown CD8+CD57+ cell expansion by flow cytometry. The CDR3 spans 15 residues. Germline V gives CDR1 SNHLY, CDR2 FYNNEI. J gave up 9 bases and V 2 bases, and 6 bases lay outside the gene matches. Sequencing was performed on sorted CD4+, CD8+, or CD8+CD57+ T cells (not recorded which) from PBMCs. This chain joins TRBV2 and TRBJ2-1, with 11 bases fitting TRBD2. This clonotype was obtained from a human donor with aplastic anemia. Here the CDR3 reads CASSELLAGASEQFF. DNA of the CDR3: TGTGCCAGCAGTGAACTACTAGCGGGGGCGAGTGAGCAGTTCTTC. Looking up the rest from reference TRBV2 and TRBJ2-1 gives the full variable domain: EPEVTQTPSHQVTQMGQEVILRCVPISNHLYFYWYRQILGQKVEFLVSFYNNEISEKSEIFDDQFSVERPDGSNFTLKIRSTKLEDSAMYFCASSELLAGASEQFFGPGTRLTVL.